One sample yielded the 4 T cell receptor beta chains listed below, sequenced in a study of post-analysis software for immune sequencing data. The study, taken as a whole, reports: Roughly five TRBV segments occurring more often in patients than controls included TRBV5-6, TRBV5-1 and TRBV20-1.

These receptors' antigens are unknown. Included in the TCR beta cDNA libraries were unique molecular identifiers. TCRdb re-analysed the PCR reads in MiXCR, keeping a single row per CDR3 protein. The profile covers about 820,000 distinct CDR3 sequences, with roughly 50% appearing a single time and about 4.8% taken by the ten largest. Sequencing was carried out using blood. Every receptor here comes from a girl under 18 with multiple sclerosis.

This clonotype turned up a few times. CDR3 sequence: CASSYGLAGVYEQYF. The DNA of the CDR3 is TGTGCCAGCAGCTATGGACTAGCGGGAGTCTACGAGCAGTACTTC. The chain combines TRBV7-3 with TRBJ2-7; 13 positions match TRBD2. Germline loops: CDR1 SGHTA, CDR2 FQGTGA. CDR3 length: 15 amino acids. V dropped 4 bases and J dropped 3; count of bases not matched to a gene: 3.

The V and J genes are TRBV27 and TRBJ1-2; D is unresolved. The CDR3 covers 15 residues. Trimming cost V 0 bases and J 6 bases, with 14 bases left between them. Germline CDR1 is MNHEY and CDR2 is SMNVEV (reference sequence). In DNA, the CDR3 is TGTGCCAGCAGTTTATCCCTCCTCTGGTGGGATGGCTACACCTTC. Protein: CASSLSLLWWDGYTF.

The J gene is TRBJ2-5, the V gene TRBV20-1, with TRBD1 matching over 11 bases. CDR1 DFQATT and CDR2 SNEGSKA come from the germline V gene (reference sequence). The length of the CDR3 is 14 residues. V shed 6 bases and J 3 bases; nucleotides not matched to a gene: 6. CDR3 protein: CSAIRDRGKETQYF. The DNA of the CDR3 is TGCAGTGCCATCCGGGACAGGGGGAAAGAGACCCAGTACTTC.

The chain uses TRBV18 and TRBJ1-1, with no clear D. Trimming stripped 2 bases from V and 0 bases from J, with 7 bases between. This CDR3 has 14 amino acids. Germline V gene lookup returns CDR1 KGHSH and CDR2 LQKENI. For the CDR3, the DNA is TGTGCCAGCTCACCATCGGCACTGAACACTGAAGCTTTCTTT. Translated: CASSPSALNTEAFF. The full variable domain, with the rest looked up from reference TRBV18 and TRBJ1-1, is NAGVMQNPRHLVRRRGQEARLRCSPMKGHSHVYWYRQLPEEGLKFMVYLQKENIIDESGMPKERFSAEFPKEGPSILRIQQVVRGDSAAYFCASSPSALNTEAFFGQGTRLTVV.